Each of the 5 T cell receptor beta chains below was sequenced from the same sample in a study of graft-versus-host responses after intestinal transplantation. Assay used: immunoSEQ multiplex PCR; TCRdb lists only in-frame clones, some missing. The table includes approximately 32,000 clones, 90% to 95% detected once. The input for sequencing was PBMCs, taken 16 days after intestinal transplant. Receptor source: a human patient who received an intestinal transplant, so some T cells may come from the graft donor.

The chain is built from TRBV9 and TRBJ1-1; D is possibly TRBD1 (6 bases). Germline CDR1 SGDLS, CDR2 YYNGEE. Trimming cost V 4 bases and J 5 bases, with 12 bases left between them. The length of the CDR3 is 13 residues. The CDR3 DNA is TGTGCCAGCAGCAGAACAGGGCGTACTGAAGCTTTCTTT. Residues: CASSRTGRTEAFF.

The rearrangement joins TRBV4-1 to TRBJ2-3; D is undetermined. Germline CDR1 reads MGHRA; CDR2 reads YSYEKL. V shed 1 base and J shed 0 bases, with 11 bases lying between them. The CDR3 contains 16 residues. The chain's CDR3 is CASSQGYRSSTDTQYF. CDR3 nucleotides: TGCGCCAGCAGCCAAGGGTATCGCTCTAGCACAGATACGCAGTATTTT.

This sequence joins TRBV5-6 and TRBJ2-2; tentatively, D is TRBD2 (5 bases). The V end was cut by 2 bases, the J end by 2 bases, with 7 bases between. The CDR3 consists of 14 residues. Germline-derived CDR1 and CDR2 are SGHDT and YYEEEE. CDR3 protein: CASSFTRNTGELFF. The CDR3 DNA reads TGTGCCAGCAGCTTCACTAGAAACACCGGGGAGCTGTTTTTT.

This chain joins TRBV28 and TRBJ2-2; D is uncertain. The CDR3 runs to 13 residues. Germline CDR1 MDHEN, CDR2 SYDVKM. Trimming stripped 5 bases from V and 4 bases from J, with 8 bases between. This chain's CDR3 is CASSRHTTGELFF. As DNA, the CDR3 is TGTGCCAGCAGTAGACATACCACCGGGGAGCTGTTTTTT.

The DNA for the CDR3 is TGTGCCAGCAGCTTGGTGGGACAGCACGGCTACACCTTC. It specifies CASSLVGQHGYTF. The genes are TRBV5-4 and TRBJ1-2, with 7 bases fitting TRBD1. Germline V gives CDR1 SGHNT, CDR2 YYREEE (reference sequence). This CDR3 has 13 residues. V was pared by 0 bases and J by 8 bases, with 4 bases of the junction left unmatched. Full variable domain (missing parts from reference TRBV5-4 and TRBJ1-2): ETGVTQSPTHLIKTRGQQVTLRCSSQSGHNTVSWYQQALGQGPQFIFQYYREEENGRGNFPPRFSGLQFPNYSSELNVNALELDDSALYLCASSLVGQHGYTFGSGTRLTVV.